This T cell receptor beta chain was documented in a study of blood T cells in healthy people across ages. Study conclusions and caveats: It was found that TCR beta diversity correlated strongly with the percentage of naive T cells. Total diversity from one million sequenced T cells was likely underestimated.

Then a second PCR, running roughly 6 to 11 cycles, was carried out with a sample-barcoded 5' primer and a J-beta primer mix. TCRdb reanalysed the 5' RACE reads using MiXCR and keeps one entry per CDR3 protein. In the table there are about a million distinct CDR3 sequences, around 49% of which are singletons. A few counts support this clonotype. The antigen is undetermined. The V and J ends lost 0 bases and 12 bases respectively, with 12 bases between them. The CDR3 is 12 amino acids. The V gene is TRBV12-3 or TRBV12-4, the J gene TRBJ2-7; a weak D match, TRBD1 (6 bases). The specimen was blood. This receptor was obtained from a man aged 25-45 years in good health. CDR3 DNA: TGTGCCAGCAGTTTAGCGGGACATCCCCCGTACTTC. This translates into CASSLAGHPPYF.